These T cell receptor beta chains were read from a single sample in a study of T cell changes during pregnancy in multiple sclerosis. Profiled with immunoSEQ multiplex PCR; TCRdb holds only in-frame clones, not every one. This repertoire shows about 120,000 clones, around 93% found once; its top ten account for roughly 5.7%. Sample: peripheral blood, taken before pregnancy. The source is a female donor with multiple sclerosis, enrolled in a pregnancy study. Each CDR3 is given with its conserved first and last residue. Each record gives: J gene, D gene, clone size, V gene, CDR3 DNA, CDR3 protein. D genes are given only for firm matches. A clone size is listed for some rows: how often the clone was seen (once, few, many), or a class if it is expanded.

>TRBJ2-7|NA|NA|TRBV19
TGTGCCTCCTCGCGGGGACCGGGACAGTGGGTGACGCAGTACTTC
CASSRGPGQWVTQYF
>TRBJ1-1|TRBD1|NA|TRBV7-9
TGTGCCAGCAGCCTAGGGACAGCGAACACTGAAGCTTTCTTT
CASSLGTANTEAFF
>TRBJ1-1|NA|NA|TRBV6-5
TGTGCCAGCACAGGGAGGACGGCGGCGGTGGCTGAAGCTTTCTTT
CASTGRTAAVAEAFF
>TRBJ2-7|TRBD2|once|TRBV27
TGTGCCAGCAGTATAGCGGGACCCCCCTACGAGCAGTACTTC
CASSIAGPPYEQYF
>TRBJ1-1|NA|few|TRBV30
TGTGCCTGGAGTGTACGTGGGCTCATGAACACTGAAGCTTTCTTT
CAWSVRGLMNTEAFF
>TRBJ1-1|NA|NA|TRBV2
TGTGCCAGCACCCAGAGGGCCAGGGAGGGAGCTTTCTTT
CASTQRAREGAFF
>TRBJ1-1|NA|NA|TRBV9
TGTGCCAGCAGCCTCCGGGGGGGGCTGGTCACTGAAGCTTTCTTT
CASSLRGGLVTEAFF
>TRBJ1-1|NA|NA|TRBV6-1
TGTGCCAGCAGTCCGGAGGGGGGGTTGAACACTGAAGCTTTCTTT
CASSPEGGLNTEAFF
>TRBJ1-2|TRBD1|NA|TRBV19
TGTGCCAGTAGTGTGGGACAGGGAAGCTATGGCTACACCTTC
CASSVGQGSYGYTF
>TRBJ2-7|TRBD2|NA|TRBV29-1
TGCAGCGTTGCCGGGACTAGCGGGAGGGCGGTTTACGAGCAGTACTTC
CSVAGTSGRAVYEQYF
>TRBJ1-1|NA|NA|TRBV7-6
TGTGCCAGCAGCTCTAGGGAGGGGTCGAACACTGAAGCTTTCTTT
CASSSREGSNTEAFF
>TRBJ1-1|TRBD1|NA|TRBV5-4
TGTGCCAGCAGCCCTCGACAGGGTATGAACACTGAAGCTTTCTTT
CASSPRQGMNTEAFF
>TRBJ2-2|TRBD2|NA|TRBV25-1
TGTGCCAGCAGTACTAGCGGGGGACGCCACGGGGAGCTGTTTTTT
CASSTSGGRHGELFF
>TRBJ2-1|TRBD2|NA|TRBV19
TGTGCCAGTAGTCGCAGCGGGGGGGCGTCCTACAATGAGCAGTTCTTC
CASSRSGGASYNEQFF
>TRBJ1-1|NA|NA|TRBV6-5
TGTGCCAGCAGGCCGGGGGGGGGTTACACTGAAGCTTTCTTT
CASRPGGGYTEAFF
>TRBJ1-2|NA|NA|TRBV9
TGTGCCAGCAGCGTCGCAGAGGGCAACTATGGCTACACCTTC
CASSVAEGNYGYTF
>TRBJ2-5|NA|NA|TRBV28
TGTGCCAGCAGCCGAGTGGGCAGGGTAGGGGAGACCCAGTACTTC
CASSRVGRVGETQYF
>TRBJ2-3|NA|once|TRBV9
TGTGCCAGCAGCGTAGGTGACAGTACCACAGATACGCAGTATTTT
CASSVGDSTTDTQYF
>TRBJ1-5|TRBD1|NA|TRBV5-1
TGCGCCAGCAGCCCAGGGACAGTGTATAGCAATCAGCCCCAGCATTTT
CASSPGTVYSNQPQHF
>TRBJ1-1|NA|NA|TRBV11-2
TGTGCCAGCAGCTTATCTTACGGGGGTGCTGAAGCTTTCTTT
CASSLSYGGAEAFF
>TRBJ1-5|NA|NA|TRBV30
TGTGCCTGGAGTGTAACGCGATATAGCAATCAGCCCCAGCATTTT
CAWSVTRYSNQPQHF
>TRBJ2-1|TRBD1|NA|TRBV27
TGTGCCAGCAGTTTTCGGCAGGGGGCCCATGAGCAGTTCTTC
CASSFRQGAHEQFF
>TRBJ2-1|TRBD1|NA|TRBV6-5
TGTGCCAGCAGTTACTGGGGGACAGGGGATGAGCAGTTCTTC
CASSYWGTGDEQFF
>TRBJ2-2|TRBD2|NA|TRBV29-1
TGCAGCGTTGTTCGGGGGGGGAACACCGGGGAGCTGTTTTTT
CSVVRGGNTGELFF
>TRBJ2-5|TRBD2|NA|TRBV10-3
TGTGCCACCACCCCACTAGCGGGAGGGCCAGGGGAGACCCAGTACTTC
CATTPLAGGPGETQYF
>TRBJ2-3|NA|NA|TRBV6-1
TGTGCCAGCAGTGAACGGGATACGCAGTATTTT
CASSERDTQYF
>TRBJ2-2|NA|medium-sized|TRBV6-1
TGTGCCAGCAGTGATGGGTCCGGGGCCGGGGAGCTGTTTTTT
CASSDGSGAGELFF
>TRBJ1-1|NA|NA|TRBV5-8
TGTGCCAGCAGCTTGGGTTGGCGGGACCTCGCTTTCTTT
CASSLGWRDLAFF
>TRBJ1-2|TRBD1|NA|TRBV27
TGTGCCAGCAGTTTAAGAGGACAGGGGGCGAAGGCCTTC
CASSLRGQGAKAF
>TRBJ2-7|NA|NA|TRBV19
TGTGCCAGTAGTATCACGGCGGGGAACTACGAGCAGTACTTC
CASSITAGNYEQYF
>TRBJ1-1|TRBD1|NA|TRBV7-9
TGTGCCAGCAGCGCAGCCGGGACAGGGTACCCTGAAGCTTTCTTT
CASSAAGTGYPEAFF
>TRBJ1-1|NA|NA|TRBV7-2
TGTGCCAGCAGCTCAGATCAGGGCGAAGCTTTCTTT
CASSSDQGEAFF
>TRBJ2-2|TRBD1|NA|TRBV2
TGTGCCAAACGGACAGGGTTGGGTTTGGGAAACACCGGGGAGCTGTTTTTT
CAKRTGLGLGNTGELFF
>TRBJ2-7|TRBD1|NA|TRBV6-5
TGTGCCAGCAGCCACAGGGGGCGGGGGATGTACGAGCAGTACTTC
CASSHRGRGMYEQYF
>TRBJ2-1|TRBD2|NA|TRBV4-1
TGCGCCAGCAGCCCCCTGGGGGAGGGGAGGAACAATGAGCAGTTCTTC
CASSPLGEGRNNEQFF
>TRBJ2-1|TRBD2|NA|TRBV7-9
TGTGCCAGCAGCTTAGAACGCGGGGCTAGCGGGAGGGATGAGCAGTTCTTC
CASSLERGASGRDEQFF
>TRBJ2-1|NA|NA|TRBV9
TGTGCCAGCAGCGTAGGGAGGCTAGCCAATGAGCAGTTCTTC
CASSVGRLANEQFF
>TRBJ2-1|TRBD1|NA|TRBV29-1
TGCAGCGGGGGACAGGACTCCTACAATGAGCAGTTCTTC
CSGGQDSYNEQFF
>TRBJ2-7|NA|NA|TRBV27
TGTGCCAGCAGTTTAAGAGGACTTAACTACGAGCAGTACTTC
CASSLRGLNYEQYF
>TRBJ2-2|NA|NA|TRBV2
TGTGCCAGCAGTGAAGCGGTGGCGGGGTCCGGGGAGCTGTTTTTT
CASSEAVAGSGELFF
>TRBJ1-2|NA|NA|TRBV11-1
TGTGCCAGCAGCTTAGCTGGGACTTCAGCGGGCTACACCTTC
CASSLAGTSAGYTF
>TRBJ1-1|NA|NA|TRBV10-3
TGTGCCATCACCCGGGACACCCCGGGCACTGAAGCTTTCTTT
CAITRDTPGTEAFF